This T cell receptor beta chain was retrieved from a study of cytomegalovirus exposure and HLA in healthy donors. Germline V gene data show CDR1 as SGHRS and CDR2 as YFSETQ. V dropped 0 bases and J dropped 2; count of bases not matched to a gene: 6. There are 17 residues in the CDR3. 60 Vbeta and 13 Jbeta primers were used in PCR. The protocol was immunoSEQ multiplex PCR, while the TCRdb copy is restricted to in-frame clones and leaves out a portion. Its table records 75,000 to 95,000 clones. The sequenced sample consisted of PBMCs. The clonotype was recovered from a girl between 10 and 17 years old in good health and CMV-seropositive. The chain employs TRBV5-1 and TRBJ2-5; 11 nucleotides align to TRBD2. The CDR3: CASSLAPASGGQETQYF. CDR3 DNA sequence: TGCGCCAGCAGCTTGGCACCTGCTAGCGGGGGGCAAGAGACCCAGTACTTC.